A single sample gave rise to the 10 T cell receptor beta chains below, sequenced in a study of CD8 T cells in Susac syndrome. RNA, at roughly 0.45 to 1 ug, was reverse transcribed with random hexamers. MiXCR, run by TCRdb on the immunoSEQ multiplex PCR reads, gives a single entry per CDR3 protein. The profile shows a few hundred thousand distinct CDR3 sequences, roughly 85% of them singletons. The sequenced sample consisted of CD8+ T cells from PBMCs. Source of these receptors: a human donor with multiple sclerosis.

CDR3 loop: CASSLEPGQGAHEQYF. DNA for the CDR3: TGCGCCAGCAGCTTGGAACCGGGACAGGGGGCCCACGAGCAGTACTTC. This chain links TRBV5-1 with TRBJ2-7, with TRBD1 matching over 12 bases. This CDR3 region has 16 residues. Germline CDR1 SGHRS, CDR2 YFSETQ. The V segment lost 0 bases and the J segment 5 bases; nucleotides outside the gene matches: 6.

The genes are TRBV20-1 and TRBJ1-4; D is ambiguous. CDR1 is DFQATT and CDR2 is SNEGSKA in the germline V gene (reference sequence). V was cut by 3 bases and J by 8 bases, with 19 bases left in between. This CDR3 has 15 amino acids. For the CDR3, the DNA is TGCAGTGCTAGTCTAACAAGGCGGGGTGGGGAAAAACTGTTTTTT. Protein sequence: CSASLTRRGGEKLFF.

V gene TRBV28 combines with J gene TRBJ2-7; perhaps TRBD1 as D (6 bases). V was pared by 7 bases and J by 5 bases, with 18 bases between. This CDR3 is built from 14 residues. CDR1 MDHEN and CDR2 SYDVKM come from the germline V gene. The CDR3: CASTSGQGKNEQYF. CDR3 coding DNA: TGTGCCAGCACCTCGGGGCAGGGGAAGAACGAGCAGTACTTC.

The CDR3 DNA is TGTGCCAGCAGCCAGACCCGGACAGGGAATGAGCAGTTCTTC. Its protein is CASSQTRTGNEQFF. The rearrangement joins TRBV7-9 to TRBJ2-1; TRBD1 matches at 8 bases. Germline CDR1 and CDR2: SEHNR and FQNEAQ (reference sequence). The trim removed 5 bases at V and 7 bases at J, leaving 7 bases unmatched. The CDR3 has 14 residues.

This chain links TRBV10-3 with TRBJ2-4, with no clear D. Germline CDR1 is ENHRY and CDR2 is SYGVKD. Trimming stripped 4 bases from V and 7 bases from J, with 14 bases between. This CDR3 region has 14 residues. CDR3 DNA sequence: TGTGCCATCAGTGCCTCTCCAGCTCCGAACATTCAGTACTTC. This gives the protein CAISASPAPNIQYF.

The chain has TRBV19 and TRBJ1-2; weak D call: TRBD1 (5 bases). Germline CDR1 reads LNHDA; CDR2 reads SQIVND (reference sequence). Trimming removed 2 bases at V and 7 bases at J, with 11 bases between. The CDR3 runs 13 residues. CDR3 amino acids: CASSIPGAPGYTF. CDR3 sequence (DNA): TGTGCCAGTAGTATACCCGGGGCGCCTGGCTACACCTTC.

This clonotype was recorded a few times. The chain combines TRBV12-3 or TRBV12-4 with TRBJ2-7; 8 bases are shared with TRBD1. This CDR3 spans 14 amino acids. Losses at the gene ends were 6 bases for V and 4 bases for J; bases not matched to a gene: 8. The CDR3 region has the DNA TGTGCCAGCAGCTATCCCGACAGGGGATACGAGCAGTACTTC. Translated: CASSYPDRGYEQYF.

V and J are TRBV9 and TRBJ2-1; D perhaps matches TRBD1 (5 bases). Trimming removed 4 bases at V and 2 bases at J, with 13 bases between. Germline loops: CDR1 SGDLS, CDR2 YYNGEE. The CDR3 consists of 15 residues. CDR3 sequence reads: CASSLGLQPYNEQFF. CDR3 bases: TGTGCCAGCAGCCTGGGGCTCCAGCCCTACAATGAGCAGTTCTTC.

V gene TRBV5-1 combines with J gene TRBJ1-5, with TRBD1 matching 7 bases. This CDR3 region has 14 residues. V lost 4 bases, J lost 2 bases, and 3 bases stayed unmatched. Germline assignment: CDR1 SGHRS and CDR2 YFSETQ. CDR3 loop: CASSPTGGNQPQHF. In DNA, the CDR3 is TGCGCCAGCAGCCCCACAGGGGGCAATCAGCCCCAGCATTTT.

This chain connects TRBV7-9 to TRBJ2-7; no clear D gene. Germline values: CDR1 SEHNR, CDR2 FQNEAQ (reference sequence). This CDR3 contains 15 residues. The V and J ends lost 5 bases and 0 bases respectively, with 14 bases between them. CDR3 nucleotides: TGTGCCAGCAGCCAAGCTACAAAGAGCTCCTACGAGCAGTACTTC. Translated: CASSQATKSSYEQYF.